The rows below give T cell receptor beta chains drawn from one sample of a study of blood T cell repertoires in COVID-19. The method was immunoSEQ multiplex PCR; TCRdb's version includes in-frame clones alone and lacks a portion of them. The sample has about 170,000 clones, 88% seen once. Sequencing was carried out using peripheral blood. These receptors originate from a man aged 45-60 years who had recovered from COVID-19. Each CDR3 is given with its conserved first and last residue. D genes are given only for firm matches.

j_call v_call d_call cdr3_aa
TRBJ2-1 TRBV5-6 TRBD2 CASSPRLAGEGNEQFF
TRBJ2-1 TRBV7-9 TRBD2 CASSHIGLAGVSSYNEQFF
TRBJ1-4 TRBV11-1 NA CASSFGEVNEKLFF
TRBJ2-7 TRBV24-1 NA CATSDQKIYEQYF
TRBJ1-2 TRBV5-1 NA CASSFDHLSQGFGYTF
TRBJ2-3 TRBV18 TRBD1 CASSLRQGGTDTQYF
TRBJ1-3 TRBV9 NA CASSVVGAGISGNTIYF
TRBJ1-5 TRBV6-6 TRBD1 CASRGTGDSNQPQHF
TRBJ1-3 TRBV7-2 TRBD1 CASRTGHSSGNTIYF
TRBJ1-4 TRBV5-5 NA CASSLGDTREKLFF
TRBJ2-7 TRBV13 NA CASSSSSDVSYEQYF